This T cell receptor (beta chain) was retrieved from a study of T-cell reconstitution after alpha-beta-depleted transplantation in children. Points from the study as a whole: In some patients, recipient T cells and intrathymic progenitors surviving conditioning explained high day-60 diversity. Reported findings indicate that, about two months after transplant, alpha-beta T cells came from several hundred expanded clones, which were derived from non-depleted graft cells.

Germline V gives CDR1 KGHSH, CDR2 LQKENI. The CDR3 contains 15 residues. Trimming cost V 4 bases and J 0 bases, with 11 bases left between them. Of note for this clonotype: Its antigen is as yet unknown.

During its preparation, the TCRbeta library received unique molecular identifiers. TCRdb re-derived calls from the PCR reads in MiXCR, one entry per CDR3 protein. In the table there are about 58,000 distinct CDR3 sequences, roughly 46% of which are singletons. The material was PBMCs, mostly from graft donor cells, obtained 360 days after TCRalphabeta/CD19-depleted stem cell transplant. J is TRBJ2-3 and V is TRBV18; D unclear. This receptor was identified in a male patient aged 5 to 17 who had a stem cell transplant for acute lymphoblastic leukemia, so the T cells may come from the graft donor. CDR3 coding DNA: TGTGCCAGCTCACGTAGCAGTCTTAGCACAGATACGCAGTATTTT. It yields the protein CASSRSSLSTDTQYF.